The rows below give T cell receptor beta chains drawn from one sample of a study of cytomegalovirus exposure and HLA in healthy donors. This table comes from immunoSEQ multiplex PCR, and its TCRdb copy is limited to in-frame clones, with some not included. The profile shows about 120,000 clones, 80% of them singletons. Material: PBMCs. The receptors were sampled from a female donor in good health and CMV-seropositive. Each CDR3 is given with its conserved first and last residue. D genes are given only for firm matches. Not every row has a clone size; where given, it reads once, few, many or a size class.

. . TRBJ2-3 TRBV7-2 TGTGCCAGCAGCTTAGTTTCGACAGTCAGCACAGATACGCAGTATTTT CASSLVSTVSTDTQYF
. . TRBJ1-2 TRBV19 TGTGCCAGTAGTATACCTAGGGGACACCTCCTTAACTATGGCTACACCTTC CASSIPRGHLLNYGYTF
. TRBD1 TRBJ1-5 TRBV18 TGTGCCAGCTCACCACTGGGACAGCTCCGTCAGCCCCAGCATTTT CASSPLGQLRQPQHF
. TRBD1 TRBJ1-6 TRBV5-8 TGTGCCAGCAGCTCGGACAGGGGGCGAGAACCCCTCCACTTT CASSSDRGREPLHF
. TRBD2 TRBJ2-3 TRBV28 TGTGCCAGCCGAGGGACTAGCGGGGGTACAGATACGCAGTATTTT CASRGTSGGTDTQYF
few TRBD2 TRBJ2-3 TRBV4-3 TGCGCCAGCAGCCAAGGAAGCGGGGGGGCATCTACGCAGTATTTT CASSQGSGGASTQYF
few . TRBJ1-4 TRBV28 TGTGCCAGCAGTGTGAACAGCCTGAATGAAAAACTGTTTTTT CASSVNSLNEKLFF
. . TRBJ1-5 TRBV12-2 TGTGCAAGTCGCTTGGGCGAGGGATGGGGCAATCAGCCCCAGCATTTT CASRLGEGWGNQPQHF
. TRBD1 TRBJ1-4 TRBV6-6 TGTGCCAGCAGTAGCGGACAGGGGACTAATGAAAAACTGTTTTTT CASSSGQGTNEKLFF
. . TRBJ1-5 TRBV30 TGTGCCTGGAGTGACACACCAAATCAGCCCCAGCATTTT CAWSDTPNQPQHF
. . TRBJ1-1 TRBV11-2 TGTGCCAGCAGCCAGGTGACGAACACTGAAGCTTTCTTT CASSQVTNTEAFF
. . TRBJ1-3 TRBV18 TGTGCCAGCTCACCAGCAGCAGGCTACTCTGGAAACACCATATATTTT CASSPAAGYSGNTIYF
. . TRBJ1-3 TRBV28 TGTGCCAGCAGCGATACAGGGCGGGGGGCTGGAAACACCATATATTTT CASSDTGRGAGNTIYF
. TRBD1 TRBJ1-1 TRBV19 TGTGCCATTCGACAGGGGGGACAGAGCCCTGAAGCTTTCTTT CAIRQGGQSPEAFF
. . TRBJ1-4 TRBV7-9 TGTGCCAGCAGCTTAGCGTCGAGGGTGGAAAAACTGTTTTTT CASSLASRVEKLFF
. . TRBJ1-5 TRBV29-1 TGCAGCGAAATCCAACAGGCGGTCCTCAATCAGCCCCAGCATTTT CSEIQQAVLNQPQHF
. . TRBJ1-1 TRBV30 TGTGCCTGGATAGGGGGGGGGTACACTGAAGCTTTCTTT CAWIGGGYTEAFF
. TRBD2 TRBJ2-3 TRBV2 TGTGCCAGCAAGGTGGGACTAGCGGCACTCAGGGATACGCAGTATTTT CASKVGLAALRDTQYF
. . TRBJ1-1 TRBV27 TGTGCCAGCAGGACACCGAACACTGAAGCTTTCTTT CASRTPNTEAFF
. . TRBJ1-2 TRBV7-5 TGTGCCAGCAGCCCCCGGGGGGGCAGCTATGGCTACACCTTC CASSPRGGSYGYTF
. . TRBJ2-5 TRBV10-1 TGCGCCAGCAGCCGGGGTCCACGGGAGACCCAGTACTTC CASSRGPRETQYF
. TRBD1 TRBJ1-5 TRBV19 TGTGCCAGTAGTATAGGGTCCAGGGGGTATTCTTTTGATCAGCCCCAGCATTTT CASSIGSRGYSFDQPQHF
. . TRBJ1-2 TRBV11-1 TGTGCCAGCAGTGGAGGGTACTATGGCTACACCTTC CASSGGYYGYTF
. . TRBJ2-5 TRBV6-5 TGTGCCAGCAGTAACCGGGCGGGGCAAGAGACCCAGTACTTC CASSNRAGQETQYF
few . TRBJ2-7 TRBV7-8 TGTGCCAGCAGCCCTATGGGGCTATCCTACGAGCAGTACTTC CASSPMGLSYEQYF
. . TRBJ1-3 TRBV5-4 TGTGCCAGCAGCTTGGCTGGCCTTTCACCCACTGGAAACACCATATATTTT CASSLAGLSPTGNTIYF
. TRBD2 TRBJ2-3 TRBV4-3 TGCGCCAGCAGCCAAGACCTGGGGACTAGCGGGGGTACGCAGTATTTT CASSQDLGTSGGTQYF